This T cell receptor beta chain was sequenced for a study of identical twins (dated by TCRdb to about 2016). Background for the entire study: To test whether fetal clonotypes persist, this study deep-sequenced TCR alpha and beta repertoires from monozygotic twins, from unrelated adults of various ages, and from cord blood. Replicate twin experiments were performed at different times using different library preparation protocols to rule out contamination. Here is what the overall study found, with its caveats: In monozygotic twins, recombination models systematically underestimated out-of-frame TCR alpha sharing, but the models matched the sharing seen between unrelated individuals. Conclusions relied on cross-sectional statistical analysis, since the same donors could not be followed over many years. Fewer insertions were carried by abundant cord blood beta clonotypes, a similar but weaker trend appeared in young adult naive repertoires, and no such trend appeared in memory repertoires. Excess twin sharing in beta out-of-frame sequences was weaker because fewer shared sequences lowered the signal-to-noise ratio. Compared with coincidental sharing between unrelated individuals, out-of-frame TCR alpha sequences shared between twins had an excess of sequences with low generation probability. Invariant T cells such as MAIT and iNKT could partly confound zero-insertion analyses, though diverse VJ usage argued against this for most clonotypes.

Preparation of the library involved 5' RACE. This sample was sequenced with an Illumina HiSeq 2000. A universal primer binding site was introduced by template switching, and a unique molecular identifier was present in the final cDNA, enabling accurate counting of TCR cDNA molecules. Specific primers in the conserved constant-segment region were used to synthesize first-strand cDNA for the TCR alpha and beta chains. To control for contamination, each cDNA library was double barcoded with a SMART-Mk sample barcode plus Illumina barcodes. TruSeq adapter sequences along with Illumina sample barcodes were introduced in two successive PCR steps. Sequencing of the TCR alpha and beta cDNA libraries was done on the Illumina HiSeq platform using custom primers. As for how the authors treated the data: MiGEC processed the raw reads to extract unique molecular identifiers, while MiXCR was used to determine the CDR3 positions. Recombination models were inferred per individual with the repgenHMM and IGoR tools using an EM algorithm. Shared clonotype analysis was performed with the tcR package in R, normalizing sharing by the product of cloneset sizes. To study raw recombination free of thymic and clonal selection effects, out-of-frame nonproductive sequences were analyzed. TCRdb's own reprocessing of the public reads used fastp at Q25 and MiXCR and kept productive beta chains. Entries are consolidated by CDR3 protein sequence, retaining the most common genes and DNA. These V and J calls derive from TCRdb rather than the authors' analysis. Present in this sample are hundreds of thousands of distinct CDR3 sequences, roughly 20% of which were seen just once. Jointly, the top ten make up around 12% of the sample.

This clonotype appeared a few times. Its antigen is unknown. It has no much larger one-base neighbor in the sample; base qualities were not kept. Sequences SGHDN (CDR1) and FVKESK (CDR2) are obtained from the germline V gene. Trimming leaves V shorter by 3 bases and J shorter by 6 bases, with the junction holding 9 bases beyond the gene matches. Reading from cysteine to phenylalanine, the CDR3 counts 15 amino acids. The CDR3 DNA has 45 bases and is translated from base 1. All donors were healthy Caucasians. The twin cohort comprised three pairs of female monozygotic twins, all aged roughly 18 to 30 years. RNA for TCR libraries was isolated from peripheral blood mononuclear cells. The sample also formed part of further work on T cells expressing NK-cell markers. The second paper states: About eight donors provided sorted CD3+CD56+NKG2C+, CD3+CD56+NKG2C- and CD3+CD56-NKG2C+ T-cell subsets, whose TCR beta-chain repertoires were profiled. Among the eight sequenced donors, seven were HCMV-seropositive and one was HCMV-seronegative. In several experiments an anti-gammadeltaTCR antibody was added to restrict sorting to alphabetaTCR-expressing T cells. In over five donors, the dominant CD3+CD56+NKG2C+ clonotypes were among the top 10 CD8+ clonotypes and accounted for about 1.0-7.5% of CD8+ T cells. Those dominant clonotypes were again the most abundant among CD3+CD56-NKG2C+ cells in four donors, at about 25-60.1%. Whether the expanded NKG2C-expressing T cell clones were specific for HCMV antigens remained unclear. Randomly selected healthy volunteers, three men and five women, were used as the eight sequenced donors. HCMV-specific IgG was detected in serum with a commercial ELISA kit to determine HCMV serostatus. Bulk peripheral blood T-cell repertoires were additionally sequenced from unsorted PBMC for 5 or 6 donors. MIGEC was used to demultiplex reads and group reads by UMI, and MiTCR was used to assemble and quantify clonotypes. Only TCR cDNA sequences supported by at least two reads were kept to exclude erroneous sequences. Downstream repertoire analysis used the tcR package, and clonotypes were matched across fractions by CDR3 nucleotide sequence plus V segment. VDJmatch was used to annotate antigen specificity against VDJdb, with one amino acid substitution in CDR3 allowed.

This receptor chain uses TRBV14 and TRBJ2-7, and 9 junction bases match TRBD2. The TCR sequence derives from a young woman in good health. Sequenced input: PBMCs. In nucleotides, the sequence is TGTGCCAGCAGCCAGCCGGGACTAGCCGTATCCGAGCAGTACTTC. Its product reads: CASSQPGLAVSEQYF.